The T cell receptor (beta chain) described here comes from a study of T cell responses to AZD1222 COVID-19 vaccine. Measured with immunoSEQ multiplex PCR; TCRdb has only the in-frame clones, and not every one. Of 90,000 to 150,000 clones in the sample, roughly 85% are singletons; the top ten hold almost 9.5%. V shed 3 bases and J 6 bases; nucleotides not matched to a gene: 9. The CDR3 is 16 amino acids. CDR1 is KGHSH and CDR2 is LQKENI in the germline V gene. The chain joins TRBV18 to TRBJ2-2; 8 nucleotides match TRBD1. The sequence was collected from an adult in good health. The material was peripheral blood, obtained on day 0 of AZD1222 vaccination. CDR3 sequence: CASSPRGQDSAGELFF. The CDR3 nucleotides are TGTGCCAGCTCACCGAGGGGACAGGATAGCGCCGGGGAGCTGTTTTTT. The full variable domain, completed using reference TRBV18 and TRBJ2-2, is NAGVMQNPRHLVRRRGQEARLRCSPMKGHSHVYWYRQLPEEGLKFMVYLQKENIIDESGMPKERFSAEFPKEGPSILRIQQVVRGDSAAYFCASSPRGQDSAGELFFGEGSRLTVL.